A selection of T cell receptor beta chains follows, all from one sample in a study of T-cell memory formation after mild COVID-19. TCRdb passed the 5' RACE reads through MiXCR, listing each CDR3 protein once. Of roughly 150,000 distinct CDR3 sequences in the sample, more than 14% were seen once. Material for sequencing was PBMCs or a T cell subset sorted from them (not recorded which). Receptors were obtained from an adult woman who had mild COVID-19 (a few samples of this study predate the infection). Cell type and time point are not known. Each CDR3 is given with its conserved first and last residue. The D gene is left open where the match is weak. Size is omitted from some rows. Given values are once, few, many or a class for expanded clones.

V gene: TRBV4-2
J gene: TRBJ2-1
clone size: -
D gene: TRBD1
CDR3 protein: CASSQEAGQGRWEQFF
CDR3 DNA: TGTGCCAGCAGCCAAGAAGCGGGACAGGGTCGTTGGGAGCAGTTCTTC

V gene: TRBV5-6
J gene: TRBJ2-3
clone size: few
D gene: TRBD2
CDR3 protein: CASSSLAGPTDTQYF
CDR3 DNA: TGTGCCAGCAGCTCACTAGCGGGGCCAACAGATACGCAGTATTTT

V gene: TRBV5-1
J gene: TRBJ1-1
clone size: -
D gene: TRBD1
CDR3 protein: CASSPLGGQVNTEAFF
CDR3 DNA: TGCGCCAGCAGCCCACTGGGGGGACAGGTGAACACTGAAGCTTTCTTT

V gene: TRBV14
J gene: TRBJ2-1
clone size: few
D gene: TRBD2
CDR3 protein: CASSQGGTTDNEQFF
CDR3 DNA: TGTGCCAGCAGCCAAGGCGGGACTACCGACAATGAGCAGTTCTTC

V gene: TRBV20-1
J gene: TRBJ2-1
clone size: -
D gene: TRBD1
CDR3 protein: CSATGDRGMNEQFF
CDR3 DNA: TGCAGTGCTACCGGGGACAGGGGTATGAATGAGCAGTTCTTC

V gene: TRBV27
J gene: TRBJ1-4
clone size: -
D gene: TRBD1
CDR3 protein: CASSHHPRQGPEKLFF
CDR3 DNA: TGTGCCAGCAGTCACCACCCTCGACAGGGGCCCGAAAAACTGTTTTTT

V gene: TRBV24-1
J gene: TRBJ2-7
clone size: -
D gene: -
CDR3 protein: CATSDFGGGEQYF
CDR3 DNA: TGTGCCACCAGTGATTTTGGGGGTGGCGAGCAGTACTTC

V gene: TRBV6-2/TRBV6-3
J gene: TRBJ2-5
clone size: -
D gene: -
CDR3 protein: CASSLIRAEETQYF
CDR3 DNA: TGTGCCAGCAGTTTGATTAGGGCCGAGGAGACCCAGTACTTC

V gene: TRBV30
J gene: TRBJ2-1
clone size: few
D gene: TRBD2
CDR3 protein: CAWSVLTSGRGNEQFF
CDR3 DNA: TGTGCCTGGAGTGTACTCACTAGCGGGAGAGGGAATGAGCAGTTCTTC

V gene: TRBV30
J gene: TRBJ1-1
clone size: once
D gene: -
CDR3 protein: CAWAATGVVNTEAFF
CDR3 DNA: TGTGCCTGGGCGGCCACGGGGGTAGTGAACACTGAAGCTTTCTTT

V gene: TRBV6-5
J gene: TRBJ2-6
clone size: few
D gene: TRBD1
CDR3 protein: CASRLTGGTSGANVLTF
CDR3 DNA: TGTGCCAGCAGGTTGACAGGGGGAACTAGTGGGGCCAACGTCCTGACTTTC

V gene: TRBV4-1
J gene: TRBJ1-2
clone size: -
D gene: -
CDR3 protein: CASSQGMTAYGYTF
CDR3 DNA: TGCGCCAGCAGCCAAGGTATGACAGCCTATGGCTACACCTTC

V gene: TRBV5-1
J gene: TRBJ2-5
clone size: -
D gene: -
CDR3 protein: CASSRGQGGTQYF
CDR3 DNA: TGCGCCAGCAGCCGGGGGCAGGGAGGGACCCAGTACTTC

V gene: TRBV7-8
J gene: TRBJ1-5
clone size: -
D gene: -
CDR3 protein: CASSLEGQGGSNQPQHF
CDR3 DNA: TGTGCCAGCAGCTTAGAAGGGCAGGGAGGTAGCAATCAGCCCCAGCATTTT

V gene: TRBV12-3/TRBV12-4
J gene: TRBJ2-1
clone size: -
D gene: TRBD1
CDR3 protein: CASSLSGQHEQFF
CDR3 DNA: TGTGCCAGCAGTCTATCGGGACAGCATGAGCAGTTCTTC

V gene: TRBV30
J gene: TRBJ2-2
clone size: -
D gene: TRBD1
CDR3 protein: CAYRGQLVSGELFF
CDR3 DNA: TGTGCCTACCGGGGACAGTTAGTATCCGGGGAGCTGTTTTTT

V gene: TRBV19
J gene: TRBJ1-5
clone size: -
D gene: TRBD1
CDR3 protein: CASSIWDSGYQPQHF
CDR3 DNA: TGTGCCAGTAGTATCTGGGACAGTGGCTATCAGCCCCAGCATTTT

V gene: TRBV12-3/TRBV12-4
J gene: TRBJ2-3
clone size: few
D gene: TRBD2
CDR3 protein: CASSLGLAGGLTRLTDTQYF
CDR3 DNA: TGTGCCAGCAGCCTTGGACTAGCGGGAGGGCTAACCCGACTTACAGATACGCAGTATTTT

V gene: TRBV3-1
J gene: TRBJ1-1
clone size: -
D gene: -
CDR3 protein: CASSHRGSVTEAFF
CDR3 DNA: TGTGCCAGCAGCCATCGGGGGTCAGTTACTGAAGCTTTCTTT

V gene: TRBV4-2
J gene: TRBJ1-4
clone size: few
D gene: TRBD1
CDR3 protein: CASSPTGTDDEKLFF
CDR3 DNA: TGTGCCAGCAGCCCAACCGGGACAGATGATGAAAAACTGTTTTTT

V gene: TRBV5-6
J gene: TRBJ2-4
clone size: few
D gene: TRBD2
CDR3 protein: CASSRGGTKNIQYF
CDR3 DNA: TGTGCCAGCAGCCGGGGGGGGACCAAAAACATTCAGTACTTC

V gene: TRBV7-9
J gene: TRBJ2-1
clone size: many
D gene: -
CDR3 protein: CASSLGQWVEQFF
CDR3 DNA: TGTGCCAGCAGCTTAGGTCAATGGGTTGAGCAGTTCTTC

V gene: TRBV29-1
J gene: TRBJ2-1
clone size: -
D gene: -
CDR3 protein: CSVLRVSSYNEQFF
CDR3 DNA: TGCAGCGTGCTCCGGGTTAGCTCCTACAATGAGCAGTTCTTC

V gene: TRBV3-1
J gene: TRBJ2-7
clone size: -
D gene: -
CDR3 protein: CASSQGGLSSYEQYF
CDR3 DNA: TGTGCCAGCAGCCAAGGAGGCCTGAGCTCCTACGAGCAGTACTTC

V gene: TRBV3-1
J gene: TRBJ2-3
clone size: few
D gene: -
CDR3 protein: CASSRRGTDTQYF
CDR3 DNA: TGTGCCAGCAGCCGCCGGGGCACAGATACGCAGTATTTT

V gene: TRBV24-1
J gene: TRBJ2-1
clone size: few
D gene: -
CDR3 protein: CATSDSRSRDSSKGSYNEQFF
CDR3 DNA: TGTGCCACCAGTGATTCGCGTTCTCGGGACTCCTCAAAGGGATCCTACAATGAGCAGTTCTTC